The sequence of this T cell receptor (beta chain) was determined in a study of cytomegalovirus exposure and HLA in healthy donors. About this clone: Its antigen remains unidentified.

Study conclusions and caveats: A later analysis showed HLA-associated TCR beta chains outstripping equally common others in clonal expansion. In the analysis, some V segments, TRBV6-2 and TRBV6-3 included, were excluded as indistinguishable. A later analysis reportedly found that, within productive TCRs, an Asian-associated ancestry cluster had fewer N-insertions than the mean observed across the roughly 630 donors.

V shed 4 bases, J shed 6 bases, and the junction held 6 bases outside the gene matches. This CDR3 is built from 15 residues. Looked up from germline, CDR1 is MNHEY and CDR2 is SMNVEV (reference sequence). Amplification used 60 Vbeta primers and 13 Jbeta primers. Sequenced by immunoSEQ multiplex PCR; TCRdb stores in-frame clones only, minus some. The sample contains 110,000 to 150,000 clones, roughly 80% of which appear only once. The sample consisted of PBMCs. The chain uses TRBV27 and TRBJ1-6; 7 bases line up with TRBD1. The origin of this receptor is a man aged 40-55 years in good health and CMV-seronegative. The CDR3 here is CASSSPGQTNSPLHF. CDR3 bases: TGTGCCAGCAGTTCACCGGGACAGACTAATTCACCCCTCCACTTT.